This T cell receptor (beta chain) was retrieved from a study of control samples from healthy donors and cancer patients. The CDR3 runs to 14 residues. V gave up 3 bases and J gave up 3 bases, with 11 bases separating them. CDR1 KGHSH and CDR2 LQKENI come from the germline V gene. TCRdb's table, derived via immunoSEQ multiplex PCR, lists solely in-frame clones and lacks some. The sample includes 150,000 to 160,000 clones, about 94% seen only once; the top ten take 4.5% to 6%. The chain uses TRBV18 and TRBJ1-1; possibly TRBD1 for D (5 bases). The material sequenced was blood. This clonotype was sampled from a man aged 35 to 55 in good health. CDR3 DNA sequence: TGTGCCAGCTCACCCGGGACGGCTCACACTGAAGCTTTCTTT. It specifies CASSPGTAHTEAFF.